The rows below give T cell receptor beta chains drawn from one sample of a study of sequential checkpoint blockade in melanoma. TCRdb's copy holds only in-frame clones and misses some; the assay was immunoSEQ multiplex PCR. The repertoire has about 4,000 clones, around 23% of them found once; the top ten carry roughly 13%. The specimen was tumor tissue (inferred from file names), collected from a patient given nivolumab and ipilimumab in sequence. These receptors were collected from a human donor with melanoma. Each CDR3 is given with its conserved first and last residue. D genes are given only for firm matches. Rows give clone size only sometimes, using once, few, many, or a class for an expanded clone.

d_call,j_call,clone_size,v_call,cdr3_nt,cdr3_aa
TRBD2,TRBJ2-1,few,TRBV28,TGTGCCAGCAGTCTTATCGCGGGACTAGCGGTATATAGCTCCTACAATGAGCAGTTCTTC,CASSLIAGLAVYSSYNEQFF
NA,TRBJ1-1,NA,TRBV5-1,TGCGCCAGCAGCTTGGGTTCGGGGCCTCGTGGCGCTTTCTTT,CASSLGSGPRGAFF
NA,TRBJ2-5,many,TRBV11-3,TGTGCCAGCAGCTCTGACGCGGGATCAGCGGGTGAGACCCAGTACTTC,CASSSDAGSAGETQYF
TRBD1,TRBJ1-1,medium-sized,TRBV6-8,TGTGCCATCAGGGGACAGGGGGCGTTAACTGAAGCTTTCTTT,CAIRGQGALTEAFF
TRBD2,TRBJ2-4,medium-sized,TRBV6-8,TGTGCCAGCACCCCCGGGAGGGATAGGATCATTCAGTACTTC,CASTPGRDRIIQYF
NA,TRBJ1-1,medium-sized,TRBV11-3,TGTGCCAGCAGCCCATCGCTGGGAGGGGGAACTGAAGCTTTCTTT,CASSPSLGGGTEAFF
NA,TRBJ1-6,NA,TRBV19,TGTGCCAGTAGTATAGGGGCCTATAATTCACCCCTCCACTTT,CASSIGAYNSPLHF
TRBD1,TRBJ1-4,few,TRBV9,TGTGCCAGCAGCCCGCGGGACAGCTTGCGGGAAAAACTGTTTTTT,CASSPRDSLREKLFF
NA,TRBJ1-6,few,TRBV12-5,TGTGCCAGCACCCGGGTCGGAGGGATTTCACCCCTCCACTTT,CASTRVGGISPLHF
TRBD2,TRBJ2-1,NA,TRBV28,TGTGCCAGCAGCCCGGTACTGGCGGGGGGGCCTTTGGAGTTCTTC,CASSPVLAGGPLEFF